One sample yielded the 13 T cell receptor beta chains listed below, sequenced in a study of T cell clones after liver transplantation. Assay: immunoSEQ multiplex PCR; the TCRdb copy retains only in-frame clones and omits some. This sample yields 55,000 to 75,000 clones, of which roughly 70% are seen a single time; 2.8% belongs to the top ten. This specimen consisted of CD4+ T cells from blood, obtained at the approximately 16-month timepoint. These receptors were taken from a human patient who received a liver transplant. Some T cells may have come from the graft donor.

This clone was recorded a few times. CDR3 DNA: TGTGCCAGCAGTTCAGGACATCCTGATGGCTACACCTTC. As protein: CASSSGHPDGYTF. The chain employs TRBV28 and TRBJ1-2, with D perhaps matching TRBD1 (5 bases). The CDR3 spans 13 residues. V gave up 4 bases and J gave up 6 bases, with 12 bases separating them. Germline V CDR1 and CDR2: MDHEN, SYDVKM.

The chain links TRBV30 to TRBJ2-5; D not certain. Trimming pared 1 base from V and 4 bases from J, leaving 16 bases between. Germline values: CDR1 GTSNPN, CDR2 SVGIG (reference sequence). This CDR3 is 15 amino acids long. For the CDR3, the DNA is TGTGCCTGGAGTGGTCTAGGAGTCTTCCGAGAGACCCAGTACTTC. The encoded protein is CAWSGLGVFRETQYF.

The rearrangement links TRBV7-6 to TRBJ2-2; D unresolved. The CDR3 totals 16 residues. Germline CDR1 SGHVS, CDR2 FNYEAQ. V lost 2 bases, J lost 0 bases, and 10 bases lay in between. The CDR3 DNA reads TGTGCCAGCAGCTTATTGTTAGCCACGAACACCGGGGAGCTGTTTTTT. Translating gives CASSLLLATNTGELFF.

The gene calls are TRBV19 and TRBJ2-1, with 7 bases that match TRBD1. With V trimmed by 7 bases and J by 8 bases, 5 bases remained unmatched. This CDR3 is 12 amino acids long. Germline V gene lookup returns CDR1 LNHDA and CDR2 SQIVND (reference sequence). CDR3 protein: CASNHRGDEQFF. CDR3 nucleotides: TGTGCCAGTAACCACAGGGGCGATGAGCAGTTCTTC.

A remark on this clone: The same CDR3 arises from other DNA sequences in this sample as well. The chain has TRBV6-6 and TRBJ2-7; no clear D gene. Germline V gene sequence: CDR1 MNHNY, CDR2 SVGAGI (reference sequence). V was shortened by 0 bases and J by 4 bases, with 7 bases between the two germline ends. There are 13 residues in the CDR3. The CDR3 protein is CASSYSYGYEQYV. CDR3 bases: TGTGCCAGCAGTTACTCGTACGGGTACGAGCAGTACGTC.

The table lists this clone with a few counts. One junction end does not reproduce the germline sequence, and a read error may be involved. The rearrangement uses TRBV7-9 and TRBJ2-5; D might be TRBD2 (6 bases). The germline V gene has CDR1 SEHNR and CDR2 FQNEAQ (reference sequence). The CDR3 sequence is 14 residues long. The CDR3 sequence is CASSYNSGQGTQYF. The CDR3 DNA reads TGTGCCAGCAGCTATAATAGCGGCCAAGGGACCCAGTACTTC.

This chain connects TRBV7-2 to TRBJ1-1; D is ambiguous. Trimming cost V 4 bases and J 0 bases, with 6 bases left between them. The CDR3 runs 13 residues. Germline V CDR1 and CDR2: SGHTA, FQGNSA. The CDR3 is CASSSALNTEAFF. CDR3 in DNA: TGTGCCAGCAGCTCAGCTCTGAACACTGAAGCTTTCTTT.

The chain recombines TRBV28 with TRBJ1-2; 11 positions agree with TRBD1. CDR3 length: 14 residues. Germline V lookup: CDR1 MDHEN, CDR2 SYDVKM. The V gene end was trimmed by 8 bases and the J gene end by 1 base; junction bases not matched to a gene: 3. CDR3 region: CASGTGGLNYGYTF. CDR3 nucleotide sequence: TGTGCCAGCGGGACAGGGGGACTTAACTATGGCTACACCTTC.

This chain joins TRBV7-9 and TRBJ2-3, with TRBD2 matching over 7 bases. CDR3 length: 15 amino acids. J gave up 2 bases and V 3 bases, and 5 bases lay outside the gene matches. CDR1 is SEHNR, CDR2 FQNEAQ, per germline (reference sequence). The CDR3 region has the DNA TGTGCCAGCAGCTTCGGCCTAGCGGACACAGATACGCAGTATTTT. As protein: CASSFGLADTDTQYF. The full variable domain, with the rest looked up from reference TRBV7-9 and TRBJ2-3, is DTGVSQNPRHKITKRGQNVTFRCDPISEHNRLYWYRQTLGQGPEFLTYFQNEAQLEKSRLLSDRFSAERPKGSFSTLEIQRTEQGDSAMYLCASSFGLADTDTQYFGPGTRLTVL.

The rearrangement uses TRBV28 and TRBJ2-2; TRBD1 aligns across 10 bases. The CDR3 sequence is 16 residues long. V trimming: 4 bases; J trimming: 12 bases; junction bases outside the gene matches: 14. Germline CDR1 MDHEN, CDR2 SYDVKM. This CDR3 reads CASSSVGGQGSPKLFF. DNA for the CDR3: TGTGCCAGCAGTTCCGTCGGGGGACAGGGGAGCCCCAAGCTGTTTTTT. The entire variable domain, with the rest obtained from reference TRBV28 and TRBJ2-2, is as follows: DVKVTQSSRYLVKRTGEKVFLECVQDMDHENMFWYRQDPGLGLRLIYFSYDVKMKEKGDIPEGYSVSREKKERFSLILESASTNQTSMYLCASSSVGGQGSPKLFFGEGSRLTVL.

V is TRBV28 and J is TRBJ1-5; the D gene is possibly TRBD1 (6 bases). Germline V gives CDR1 MDHEN, CDR2 SYDVKM. V was trimmed by 4 bases and J by 3 bases, leaving 10 bases between them. The CDR3 extends over 14 amino acids. In DNA, the CDR3 is TGTGCCAGCAGTTCGGGACAAAACAATCAGCCCCAGCATTTT. Encoded protein: CASSSGQNNQPQHF.

The gene calls are TRBV28 and TRBJ2-3; perhaps TRBD2 as D (6 bases). Germline-derived CDR1 and CDR2 are MDHEN and SYDVKM. V lost 5 bases, J lost 8 bases, and 11 bases lay in between. The CDR3 covers 12 residues. CDR3 amino acids: CASSPLGGTQYF. CDR3 sequence (DNA): TGTGCCAGCAGTCCCCTCGGGGGTACGCAGTATTTT.

This clone showed up just a few times. DNA of the CDR3: TGTGCCAGCAGCTTGAGGACAGGGATGGAGACCCAGTACTTC. The encoded protein is CASSLRTGMETQYF. The rearrangement links TRBV5-6 to TRBJ2-5, with TRBD1 identical over 8 bases. The CDR3 sequence is 14 residues long. The V gene's germline CDR1 is SGHDT and CDR2 YYEEEE. The V and J ends lost 1 base and 5 bases, in that order; junction bases with no gene match: 4.